These 2 T cell receptor beta chains originate from one sample sequenced in a study of CD8+ T cells in alopecia areata. Reverse transcription of extracted RNA yielded cDNA, which provided the sequencing template. The repertoire was sequenced with immunoSEQ multiplex PCR; TCRdb's copy has only in-frame clones and lacks some. The table has 140,000 to 150,000 clones, roughly 44% seen once; the top ten hold more than 6.5%. Sequences were obtained from CD4+ T cells sorted from blood. These receptors were collected from a human donor with alopecia areata.

Concerning this clone itself: At the DNA level, this CDR3 is encoded by other sequences in the same sample as well. V and J are TRBV29-1 and TRBJ2-5; D is unclear. Germline lookup yields CDR1 SQVTM and CDR2 ANQGSEA. The V and J ends lost 5 bases and 1 base respectively, with 8 bases between them. The CDR3 loop spans 12 amino acids. The CDR3 DNA reads as TGCAGCGTTCGTAGGACCCAAGAGACCCAGTACTTC. Its protein is CSVRRTQETQYF.

This sequence joins TRBV18 and TRBJ2-7; perhaps TRBD2 as D (5 bases). Germline-derived CDR1 and CDR2 are KGHSH and LQKENI. CDR3 length: 13 residues. The germline V and J ends were trimmed by 3 bases and 4 bases, with 10 bases remaining between them. The CDR3 bases are TGTGCCAGCTCACCGGTCGGGAAATACGAGCAGTACTTC. As protein: CASSPVGKYEQYF.